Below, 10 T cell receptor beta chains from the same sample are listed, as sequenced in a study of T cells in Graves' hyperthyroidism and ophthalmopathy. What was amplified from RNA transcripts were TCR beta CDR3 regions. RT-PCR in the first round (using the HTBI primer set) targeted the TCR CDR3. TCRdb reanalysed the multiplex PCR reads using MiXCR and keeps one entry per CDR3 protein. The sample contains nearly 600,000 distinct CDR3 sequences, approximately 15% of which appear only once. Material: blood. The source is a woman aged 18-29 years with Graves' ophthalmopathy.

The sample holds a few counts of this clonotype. The CDR3 loop is CSARVRGRRGYTF. CDR3 DNA sequence: TGCAGTGCTAGGGTTAGGGGGCGTCGGGGCTACACCTTC. The rearrangement joins TRBV20-1 to TRBJ1-2, with 7 bases matching TRBD1. The CDR3 has 13 residues. The V gene's germline CDR1 is DFQATT and CDR2 SNEGSKA (reference sequence). With V trimmed by 3 bases and J by 8 bases, 9 bases remained unmatched.

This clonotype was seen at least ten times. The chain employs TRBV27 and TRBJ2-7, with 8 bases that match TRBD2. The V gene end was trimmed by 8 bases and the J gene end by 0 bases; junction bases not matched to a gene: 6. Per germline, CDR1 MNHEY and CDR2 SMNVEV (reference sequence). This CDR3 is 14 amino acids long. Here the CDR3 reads CASRKRETSYEQYF. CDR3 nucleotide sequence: TGTGCCAGCCGTAAGCGGGAGACCTCCTACGAGCAGTACTTC.

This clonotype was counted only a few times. The CDR3, as DNA: TGTGCCACCCCCGTCGTAGCGGGAGCGGAGACCCAGTACTTC. Translating it yields CATPVVAGAETQYF. The chain has TRBV28 and TRBJ2-5, with 9 bases fitting TRBD2. The germline V gene encodes CDR1 MDHEN and CDR2 SYDVKM. The CDR3 has 14 residues. V lost 10 bases and J lost 5; bases outside the gene matches: 11.

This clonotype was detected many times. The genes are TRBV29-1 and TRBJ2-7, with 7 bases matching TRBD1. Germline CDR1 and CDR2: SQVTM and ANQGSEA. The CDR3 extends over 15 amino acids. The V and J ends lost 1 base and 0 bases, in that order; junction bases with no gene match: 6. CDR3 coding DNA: TGCAGCGTTGAAGCTGTAAACAGGGGCTCCTACGAGCAGTACTTC. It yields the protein CSVEAVNRGSYEQYF.

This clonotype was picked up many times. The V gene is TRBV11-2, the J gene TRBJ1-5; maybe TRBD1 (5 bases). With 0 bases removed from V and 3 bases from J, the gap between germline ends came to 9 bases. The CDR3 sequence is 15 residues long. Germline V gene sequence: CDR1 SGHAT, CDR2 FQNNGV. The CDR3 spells CASSLEGLNNQPQHF. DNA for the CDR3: TGTGCCAGCAGCTTAGAGGGGCTAAACAATCAGCCCCAGCATTTT.

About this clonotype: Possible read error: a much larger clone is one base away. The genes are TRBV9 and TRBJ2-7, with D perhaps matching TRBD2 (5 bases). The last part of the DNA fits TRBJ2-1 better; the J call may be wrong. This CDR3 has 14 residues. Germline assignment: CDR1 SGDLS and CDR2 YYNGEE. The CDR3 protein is CASSVSGSSYEQFF. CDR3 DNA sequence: TGTGCCAGCAGCGTAAGTGGGAGCTCCTACGAGCAGTTCTTC.

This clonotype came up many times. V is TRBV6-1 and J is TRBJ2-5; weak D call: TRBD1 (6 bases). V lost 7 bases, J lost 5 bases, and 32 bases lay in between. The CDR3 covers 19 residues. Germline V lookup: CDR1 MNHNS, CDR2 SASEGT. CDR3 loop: CASNLQGTLTGTSWETQYF. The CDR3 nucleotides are TGTGCCAGCAACTTACAGGGAACCCTTACGGGCACAAGTTGGGAGACCCAGTACTTC.

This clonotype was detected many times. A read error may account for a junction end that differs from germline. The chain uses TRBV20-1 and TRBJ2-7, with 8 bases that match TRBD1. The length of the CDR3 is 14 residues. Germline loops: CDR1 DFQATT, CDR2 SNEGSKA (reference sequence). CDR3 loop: CSARGYRGVDEQYF. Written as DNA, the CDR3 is TGCAGTGCAAGAGGGTACAGGGGGGTAGACGAGCAGTACTTC.

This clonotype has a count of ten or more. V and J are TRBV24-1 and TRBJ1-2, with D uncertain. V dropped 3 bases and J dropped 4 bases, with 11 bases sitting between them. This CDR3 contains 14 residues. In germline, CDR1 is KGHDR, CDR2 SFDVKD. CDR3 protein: CATSDIGRSYGYTF. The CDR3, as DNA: TGTGCCACCAGTGATATCGGACGGAGCTATGGCTACACCTTC.

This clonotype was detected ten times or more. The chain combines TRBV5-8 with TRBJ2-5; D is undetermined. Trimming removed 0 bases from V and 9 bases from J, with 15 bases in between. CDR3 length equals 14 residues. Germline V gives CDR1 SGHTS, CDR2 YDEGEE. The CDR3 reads CASSLDGRAPAQYF. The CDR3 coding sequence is TGTGCCAGCAGCTTGGACGGGCGCGCCCCGGCCCAGTACTTC.